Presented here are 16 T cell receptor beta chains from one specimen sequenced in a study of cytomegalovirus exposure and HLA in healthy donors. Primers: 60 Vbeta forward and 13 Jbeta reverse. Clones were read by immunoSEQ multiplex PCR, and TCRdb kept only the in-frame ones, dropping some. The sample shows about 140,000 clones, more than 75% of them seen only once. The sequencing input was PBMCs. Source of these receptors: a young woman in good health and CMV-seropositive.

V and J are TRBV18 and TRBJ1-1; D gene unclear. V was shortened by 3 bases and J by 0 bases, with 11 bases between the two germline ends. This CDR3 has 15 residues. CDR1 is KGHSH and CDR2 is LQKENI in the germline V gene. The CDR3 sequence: CASSPLGALNTEAFF. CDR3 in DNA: TGTGCCAGCTCACCGCTAGGAGCTCTGAACACTGAAGCTTTCTTT.

The CDR3 here is CASRGSGTEFSPLHF. CDR3 nucleotide sequence: TGTGCCAGCAGGGGGTCCGGGACAGAGTTTTCACCCCTCCACTTT. V is TRBV2 and J is TRBJ1-6, with 7 nucleotides matching TRBD1. Looked up from germline, CDR1 is SNHLY and CDR2 is FYNNEI. The CDR3 sequence is 15 residues long. After removal of 6 bases from V and 9 bases from J, the junction contained 11 bases not matched to a gene.

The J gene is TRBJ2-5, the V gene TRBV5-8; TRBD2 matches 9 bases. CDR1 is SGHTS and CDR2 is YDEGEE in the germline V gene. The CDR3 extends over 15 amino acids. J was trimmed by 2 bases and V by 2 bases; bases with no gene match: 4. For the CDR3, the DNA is TGTGCCAGCAGCTTTTTAGCGGGGGTACAAGAGACCCAGTACTTC. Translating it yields CASSFLAGVQETQYF. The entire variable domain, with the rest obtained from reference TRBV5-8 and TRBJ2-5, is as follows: EAGVTQSPTHLIKTRGQQATLRCSPISGHTSVYWYQQALGLGLQFLLWYDEGEERNRGNFPPRFSGRQFPNYSSELNVNALELEDSALYLCASSFLAGVQETQYFGPGTRLLVL.

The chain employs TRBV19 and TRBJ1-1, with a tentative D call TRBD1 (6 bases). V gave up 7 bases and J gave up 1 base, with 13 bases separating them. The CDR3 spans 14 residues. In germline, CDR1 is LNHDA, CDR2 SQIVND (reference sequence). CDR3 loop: CASTGQYSNTEAFF. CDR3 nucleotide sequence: TGTGCCAGTACCGGACAGTACTCGAACACTGAAGCTTTCTTT.

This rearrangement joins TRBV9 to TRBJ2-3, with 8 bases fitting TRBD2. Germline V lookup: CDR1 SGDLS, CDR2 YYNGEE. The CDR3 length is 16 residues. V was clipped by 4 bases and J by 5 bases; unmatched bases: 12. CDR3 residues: CASSPRGSGGVDTQYF. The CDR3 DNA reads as TGTGCCAGCAGCCCACGGGGGAGCGGGGGTGTAGATACGCAGTATTTT.

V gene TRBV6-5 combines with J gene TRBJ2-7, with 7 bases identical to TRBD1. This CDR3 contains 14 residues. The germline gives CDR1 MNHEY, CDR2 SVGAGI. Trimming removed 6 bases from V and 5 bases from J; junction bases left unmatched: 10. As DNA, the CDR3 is TGTGCCAGCAGCGCGACAGGGTCCAGCCACGAGCAGTACTTC. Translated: CASSATGSSHEQYF.

CDR3 loop: CASSLSGTGFHGYTF. Here the CDR3 DNA reads TGTGCCAGCAGTTTAAGTGGGACAGGTTTTCATGGCTACACCTTC. V is TRBV28 and J is TRBJ1-2, with 8 bases fitting TRBD1. After removal of 2 bases from V and 6 bases from J, the junction contained 8 bases not matched to a gene. The CDR3 has 15 amino acids. Germline CDR1 reads MDHEN; CDR2 reads SYDVKM.

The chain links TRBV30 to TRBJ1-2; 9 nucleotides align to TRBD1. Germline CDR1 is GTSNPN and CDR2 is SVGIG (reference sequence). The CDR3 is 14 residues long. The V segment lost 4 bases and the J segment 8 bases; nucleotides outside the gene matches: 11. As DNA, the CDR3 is TGTGCCTGGAAGAAGGTACAGGGGGCCAGGGGCTACACCTTC. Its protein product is CAWKKVQGARGYTF.

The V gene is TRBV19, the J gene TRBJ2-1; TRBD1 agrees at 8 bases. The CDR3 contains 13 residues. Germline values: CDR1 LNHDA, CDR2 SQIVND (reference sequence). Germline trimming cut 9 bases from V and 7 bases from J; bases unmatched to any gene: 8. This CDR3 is CASAGQVPNEQFF. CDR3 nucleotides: TGTGCCAGCGCGGGACAGGTCCCAAATGAGCAGTTCTTC. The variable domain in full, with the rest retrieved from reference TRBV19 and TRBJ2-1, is DGGITQSPKYLFRKEGQNVTLSCEQNLNHDAMYWYRQDPGQGLRLIYYSQIVNDFQKGDIAEGYSVSREKKESFPLTVTSAQKNPTAFYLCASAGQVPNEQFFGPGTRLTVL.

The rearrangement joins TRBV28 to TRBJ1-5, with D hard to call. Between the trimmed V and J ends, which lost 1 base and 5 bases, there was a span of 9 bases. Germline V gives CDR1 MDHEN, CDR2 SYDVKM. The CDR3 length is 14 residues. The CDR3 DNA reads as TGTGCCAGCAGTTTATCGGGAGTATATCAGCCCCAGCATTTT. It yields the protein CASSLSGVYQPQHF.

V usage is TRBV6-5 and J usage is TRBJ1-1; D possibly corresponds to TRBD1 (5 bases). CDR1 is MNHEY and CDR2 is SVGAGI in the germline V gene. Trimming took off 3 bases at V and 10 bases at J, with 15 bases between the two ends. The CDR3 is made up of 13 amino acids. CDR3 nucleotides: TGTGCCAGCAGTTATGGGAGTCCCGGGGGAGCTTTCTTT. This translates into CASSYGSPGGAFF.

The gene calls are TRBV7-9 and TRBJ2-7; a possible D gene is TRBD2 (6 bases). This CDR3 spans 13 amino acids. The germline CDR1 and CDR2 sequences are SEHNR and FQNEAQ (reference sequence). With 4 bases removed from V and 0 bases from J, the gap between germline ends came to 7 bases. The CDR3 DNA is TGTGCCAGCAGCTCGGGACTCTCCTACGAGCAGTACTTC. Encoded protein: CASSSGLSYEQYF.

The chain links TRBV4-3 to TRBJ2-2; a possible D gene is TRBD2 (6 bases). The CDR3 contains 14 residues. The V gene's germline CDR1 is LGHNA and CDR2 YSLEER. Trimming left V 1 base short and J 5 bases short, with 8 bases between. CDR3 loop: CASSQVGGTGELFF. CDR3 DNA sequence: TGCGCCAGCAGCCAAGTGGGGGGAACCGGGGAGCTGTTTTTT.

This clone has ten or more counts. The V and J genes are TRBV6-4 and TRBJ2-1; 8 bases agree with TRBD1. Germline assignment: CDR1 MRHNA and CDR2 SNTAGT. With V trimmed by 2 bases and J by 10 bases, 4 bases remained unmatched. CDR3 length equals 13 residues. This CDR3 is CASSDTDRGEQFF. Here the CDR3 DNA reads TGTGCCAGCAGTGACACCGACAGGGGCGAGCAGTTCTTC.

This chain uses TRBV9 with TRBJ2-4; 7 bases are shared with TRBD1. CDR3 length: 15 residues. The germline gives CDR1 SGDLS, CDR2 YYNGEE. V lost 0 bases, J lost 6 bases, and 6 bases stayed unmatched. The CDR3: CASSVEGAALNIQYF. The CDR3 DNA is TGTGCCAGCAGCGTAGAGGGGGCCGCCTTAAACATTCAGTACTTC.

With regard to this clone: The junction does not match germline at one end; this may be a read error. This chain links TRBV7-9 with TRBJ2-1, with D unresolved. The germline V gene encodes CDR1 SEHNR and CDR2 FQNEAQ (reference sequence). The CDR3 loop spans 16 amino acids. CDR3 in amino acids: CSSSLDVVVNYNEQFF. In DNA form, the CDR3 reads TGTTCCAGCAGCTTAGATGTAGTCGTTAACTACAATGAGCAGTTCTTC.